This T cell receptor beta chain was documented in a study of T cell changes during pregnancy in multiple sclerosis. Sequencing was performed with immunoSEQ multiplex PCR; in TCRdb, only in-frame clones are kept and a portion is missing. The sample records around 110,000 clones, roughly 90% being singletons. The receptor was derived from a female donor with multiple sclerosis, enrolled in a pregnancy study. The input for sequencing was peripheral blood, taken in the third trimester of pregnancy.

CDR3 amino acids: CAISGPYTRQAHYGYTF. The CDR3 nucleotides read TGTGCCATCAGTGGTCCCTATACTCGGCAGGCCCACTATGGCTACACCTTC. The chain combines TRBV10-3 with TRBJ1-2; D not certain. CDR3 length: 17 residues. Per germline, CDR1 ENHRY and CDR2 SYGVKD. Between the trimmed V and J ends, which lost 4 bases and 3 bases, there was a span of 21 bases.